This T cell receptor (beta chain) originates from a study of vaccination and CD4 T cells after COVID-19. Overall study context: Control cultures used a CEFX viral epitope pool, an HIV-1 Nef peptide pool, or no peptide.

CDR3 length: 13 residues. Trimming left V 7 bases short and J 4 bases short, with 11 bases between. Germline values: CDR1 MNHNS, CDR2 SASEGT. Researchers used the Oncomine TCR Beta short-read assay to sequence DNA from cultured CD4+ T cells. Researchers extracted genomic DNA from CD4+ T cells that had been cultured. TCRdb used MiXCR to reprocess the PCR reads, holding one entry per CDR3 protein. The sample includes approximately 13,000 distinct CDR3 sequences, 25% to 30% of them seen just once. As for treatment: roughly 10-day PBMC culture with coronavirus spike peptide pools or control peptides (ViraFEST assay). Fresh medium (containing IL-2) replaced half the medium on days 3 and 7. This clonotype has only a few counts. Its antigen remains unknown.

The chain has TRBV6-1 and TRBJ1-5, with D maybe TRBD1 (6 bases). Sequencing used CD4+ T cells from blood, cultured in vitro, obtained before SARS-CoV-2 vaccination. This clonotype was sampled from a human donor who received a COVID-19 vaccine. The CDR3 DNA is TGTGCCAGCATGGGGAGGGGGAATCAGCCCCAGCATTTT. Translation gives CASMGRGNQPQHF.